This T cell receptor beta chain was recovered during a study of T cells in Graves' hyperthyroidism and ophthalmopathy. Amplification yielded TCR beta CDR3 regions, with RNA transcripts as the source. HTBI primers were employed in a first-round RT-PCR of the TCR CDR3. TCRdb re-analysed the multiplex PCR reads in MiXCR, keeping a single row per CDR3 protein. The sample shows some 300,000 distinct CDR3 sequences, about an eighth of them seen only once. Whole-study results and caveats: Before onset, by a median of approximately 5.9 months, the model predicted ophthalmopathy.

V gave up 6 bases and J gave up 7 bases, with 10 bases separating them. The V gene's germline CDR1 is KGHSH and CDR2 LQKENI. The CDR3 is 12 amino acids. This clonotype was found many times. As yet, its antigen is unknown. Sequenced input: blood. The source is a woman under 40 with Graves' hyperthyroidism that later progressed to Graves' ophthalmopathy. The V call is TRBV18, the J call TRBJ1-5, with no clear D. DNA for the CDR3: TGTGCCAGCTCGTCTCGTGGGCAGCCCCAGCATTTT. Amino acid sequence: CASSSRGQPQHF.